This passage covers 18 T cell receptor beta chains from one sample sequenced in a study of CD8+ T cells in alopecia areata. RNA was isolated and reverse transcribed to cDNA, the sequencing template. Produced via immunoSEQ multiplex PCR; TCRdb's table is partial and in-frame only. The table shows 150,000 to 250,000 clones, with over 45% occurring only once. Documented treatment: oral pan-JAK inhibitor, 5-10 mg twice daily. The sequenced sample was CD4+ T cells sorted from blood, obtained at week 24, from a patient treated with tofacitinib. Receptors were obtained from a human donor with alopecia areata.

This clone was counted between two and nine times. V is TRBV28 and J is TRBJ2-1; 14 bases are shared with TRBD2. The CDR3 runs 15 residues. The germline CDR1 and CDR2 sequences are MDHEN and SYDVKM. V dropped 7 bases and J dropped 4; count of bases not matched to a gene: 3. CDR3 DNA: TGTGCCAGCACCGGGACTAGCGGGAGTTACAATGAGCAGTTCTTC. Its protein product is CASTGTSGSYNEQFF.

The chain links TRBV2 to TRBJ2-7, with D perhaps being TRBD1 or TRBD2 (5 bases each). Germline V CDR1 and CDR2: SNHLY, FYNNEI. The CDR3 length is 13 residues. Trimming left V 10 bases short and J 0 bases short, with 13 bases between. DNA for the CDR3: TGTGCCAACGGCCCAGGGAGCTCCTACGAGCAGTACTTC. It yields the protein CANGPGSSYEQYF. Full variable domain (remainder filled in from reference TRBV2 and TRBJ2-7): EPEVTQTPSHQVTQMGQEVILRCVPISNHLYFYWYRQILGQKVEFLVSFYNNEISEKSEIFDDQFSVERPDGSNFTLKIRSTKLEDSAMYFCANGPGSSYEQYFGPGTRLTVT.

This clone was counted only a few times. CDR3 in DNA: TGTGCCAGCAGAATTACCTCGCTGGGGCTAAATGAAAAACTGTTTTTT. Its translation is CASRITSLGLNEKLFF. The J gene is TRBJ1-4, the V gene TRBV27; D is possibly TRBD1 (5 bases). V was trimmed by 6 bases and J by 5 bases, leaving 19 bases between them. The CDR3 runs 16 residues. The V gene's germline CDR1 is MNHEY and CDR2 SMNVEV (reference sequence). Complete variable domain (other parts from reference TRBV27 and TRBJ1-4): EAQVTQNPRYLITVTGKKLTVTCSQNMNHEYMSWYRQDPGLGLRQIYYSMNVEVTDKGDVPEGYKVSRKEKRNFPLILESPSPNQTSLYFCASRITSLGLNEKLFFGSGTQLSVL.

The chain carries TRBV7-8 and TRBJ1-2; 9 nucleotides agree with TRBD1. The CDR3 extends over 15 amino acids. V shed 5 bases, J shed 4 bases, and the junction held 8 bases outside the gene matches. Germline V lookup: CDR1 SGHVS, CDR2 FQNEAQ. The CDR3 region is CASSPGQGLRYGYTF. DNA for the CDR3: TGTGCCAGCAGCCCTGGACAGGGGCTACGCTATGGCTACACCTTC.

The V and J genes are TRBV4-1 and TRBJ2-1, with 11 bases lining up with TRBD2. The V segment lost 3 bases and the J segment 8 bases; nucleotides outside the gene matches: 6. From germline, CDR1 is MGHRA and CDR2 YSYEKL. This CDR3 region has 15 residues. CDR3 sequence reads: CASSQGLAGGDEQFF. CDR3 bases: TGCGCCAGCAGCCAGGGCCTAGCGGGGGGAGATGAGCAGTTCTTC.

The chain employs TRBV2 and TRBJ2-4; TRBD1 or TRBD2 may be the D gene (6 bases each). V lost 1 base to trimming and J lost 6 bases, with 25 bases between them. The CDR3 is 19 amino acids. From germline, CDR1 is SNHLY and CDR2 FYNNEI. CDR3 in amino acids: CASSEGAWGAPPGRNIQYF. The DNA of the CDR3 is TGTGCCAGCAGTGAAGGAGCGTGGGGGGCTCCTCCTGGTAGAAACATTCAGTACTTC.

CDR3 coding DNA: TGTGCCAGCAGTCCCACCCCAGGTTTGACAGATACGCAGTATTTT. This sequence encodes CASSPTPGLTDTQYF. The gene calls are TRBV27 and TRBJ2-3; D not certain. The CDR3 has 15 amino acids. Deletions cut 5 bases from V and 3 bases from J, with 15 bases between. CDR1 is MNHEY, CDR2 SMNVEV, per germline (reference sequence).

The table lists this clone with a few counts. CDR3 loop: CASSDENQPQHF. The CDR3 DNA follows: TGTGCCAGTAGTGACGAAAATCAGCCCCAGCATTTT. The J gene is TRBJ1-5, the V gene TRBV19; D not certain. Per germline, CDR1 LNHDA and CDR2 SQIVND (reference sequence). The CDR3 runs 12 residues. V was shortened by 5 bases and J by 4 bases, with 6 bases between the two germline ends.

The chain joins TRBV9 to TRBJ2-1, with D hard to call. The germline V gene has CDR1 SGDLS and CDR2 YYNGEE. The CDR3 length is 13 residues. Between the trimmed V and J ends, which lost 3 bases and 2 bases, there was a span of 6 bases. As DNA, the CDR3 is TGTGCCAGCAGCGCCGCTACCTACAATGAGCAGTTCTTC. It translates to CASSAATYNEQFF.

The chain combines TRBV7-9 with TRBJ1-5, with 11 bases fitting TRBD1. The CDR3 has 14 amino acids. The germline V gene encodes CDR1 SEHNR and CDR2 FQNEAQ (reference sequence). The junction had 7 bases not matched to a gene; V was cut back by 4 bases and J by 11 bases. CDR3 in DNA: TGTGCCAGCAGCTCGGGACAGGGGGGTTTGTCCCAGCATTTT. Its translation is CASSSGQGGLSQHF.

The chain is built from TRBV10-3 and TRBJ2-1; TRBD2 might be the D (5 bases). V dropped 8 bases and J dropped 5 bases, with 13 bases sitting between them. The CDR3 spans 13 residues. Germline V gene lookup returns CDR1 ENHRY and CDR2 SYGVKD. CDR3 nucleotide sequence: TGTGCCATCCGGCCAGCGGAAAACAATGAGCAGTTCTTC. As protein: CAIRPAENNEQFF.

The chain combines TRBV7-9 with TRBJ2-3, with D tentatively TRBD2 (5 bases). V was trimmed by 1 base and J by 3 bases, leaving 14 bases between them. Germline V lookup: CDR1 SEHNR, CDR2 FQNEAQ (reference sequence). The CDR3 contains 16 residues. CDR3 bases: TGTGCCAGCAGCTTAGGGGTGGGAGTAGCGACAGATACGCAGTATTTT. Its protein product is CASSLGVGVATDTQYF.

The chain couples TRBV5-1 to TRBJ2-1; D is possibly TRBD1 or TRBD2 (5 bases each). Trimming removed 5 bases at V and 0 bases at J, with 12 bases between. The CDR3 consists of 15 residues. Germline V lookup: CDR1 SGHRS, CDR2 YFSETQ. CDR3 in amino acids: CASRFGASSYNEQFF. The CDR3 DNA is TGCGCCAGCAGGTTCGGGGCGAGCTCCTACAATGAGCAGTTCTTC.

The rearrangement links TRBV2 to TRBJ1-1; D remains ambiguous. V dropped 6 bases and J dropped 2 bases, with 13 bases sitting between them. The CDR3 is 14 residues long. CDR1 is SNHLY, CDR2 FYNNEI, per germline. CDR3: CASSKRTGNTEAFF. The DNA for the CDR3 is TGTGCCAGCAGCAAGAGAACGGGCAACACTGAAGCTTTCTTT.

V is TRBV30 and J is TRBJ2-7; a weak D match, TRBD1 (6 bases). V was clipped by 3 bases and J by 7 bases, with 16 bases between them. The CDR3 length is 13 residues. Looked up from germline, CDR1 is GTSNPN and CDR2 is SVGIG (reference sequence). DNA of the CDR3: TGTGCCTGGAGACCCGGGACACCTACTGAGCAGTACTTC. Residues: CAWRPGTPTEQYF.

The chain is built from TRBV18 and TRBJ2-5; 9 bases match TRBD2. The V and J ends lost 2 bases and 3 bases, in that order; junction bases with no gene match: 7. Germline V CDR1 and CDR2: KGHSH, LQKENI. CDR3 size: 16 residues. CDR3 in amino acids: CASSPALAGGEETQYF. CDR3 DNA: TGTGCCAGCTCACCAGCTCTCGCGGGAGGGGAAGAGACCCAGTACTTC.

This clone was picked up a small number of times. This chain joins TRBV30 and TRBJ1-2, with D perhaps matching TRBD1 (5 bases). The CDR3 is made up of 13 amino acids. Between the trimmed V and J ends, which lost 4 bases and 2 bases, there was a span of 11 bases. Germline assignment: CDR1 GTSNPN and CDR2 SVGIG (reference sequence). In DNA, the CDR3 is TGTGCCTGGACCGACAGTTTCAACTATGGCTACACCTTC. Encoded protein: CAWTDSFNYGYTF.

V is TRBV5-4 and J is TRBJ2-5, with D uncertain. Germline CDR1 and CDR2: SGHNT and YYREEE (reference sequence). V dropped 4 bases and J dropped 3 bases, with 22 bases sitting between them. The CDR3 consists of 17 residues. Here the CDR3 DNA reads TGTGCCAGCAGCCGGCCCACTGAGGTTTTGGGAAAAGAGACCCAGTACTTC. Amino acid sequence: CASSRPTEVLGKETQYF.